This T cell receptor beta chain is from a study of STAT5B mutations in CD4+ large granular lymphocyte leukemia. The table came from immunoSEQ multiplex PCR; TCRdb's copy has only in-frame clones and leaves some out. The sample has around 34,000 clones, around four fifths seen once; the top ten hold roughly 4.3%. The study, taken as a whole, reports: Higher CD4+ than CD8+ T-LGLL clonality might reflect small sample size. Compared with healthy controls (2/35), patient top clones favored TRBV06 (8/27).

This CDR3 has 13 amino acids. Trimming took 5 bases from V and 1 from J, leaving 8 bases between them. Looked up from germline, CDR1 is SGHTA and CDR2 is FQGTGA. This clone was counted between two and nine times. Its specificity is unknown. The sequence was collected from a human donor in good health. J is TRBJ1-1 and V is TRBV7-3, with D uncertain. The sample was CD4+ T cells from blood buffy coats. CDR3 residues: CASSEHRNTEAFF. The CDR3, as DNA: TGTGCCAGCAGCGAACACAGGAACACTGAAGCTTTCTTT.